Shown below are 4 T cell receptor beta chains from a single sample sequenced in a study of blood T cell repertoires in COVID-19 (dated by TCRdb to about 2020). Libraries were made using the immunoSEQ multiplex PCR assay. TCRdb carries this immuneACCESS record with in-frame sequences only. Its versions omit some clonotypes, under half of them owing to an unresolved V gene in the studies checked, with the rest unexplained. The sample table contains roughly 200,000 clones; only one count was recorded for over 80% of them. In total, the top ten clones hold around 1.3% of the sample. Sample: peripheral blood. The receptors come from a woman aged 25 to 39 with COVID-19, enrolled during active disease.

The CDR3: CASSLPGQIQETQYF. Here the CDR3 DNA reads TGTGCCAGCAGCTTACCCGGACAGATACAAGAGACCCAGTACTTC. The chain uses TRBV5-5 and TRBJ2-5, with a possible D match to TRBD1 (6 bases). This CDR3 comprises 15 residues. Trimming removed 2 bases from V and 2 bases from J, with 13 bases in between. The V gene's germline CDR1 is SGHKS and CDR2 YYEKEE (reference sequence). The variable domain in full, completed from reference TRBV5-5 and TRBJ2-5, reads DAGVTQSPTHLIKTRGQQVTLRCSPISGHKSVSWYQQVLGQGPQFIFQYYEKEERGRGNFPDRFSARQFPNYSSELNVNALLLGDSALYLCASSLPGQIQETQYFGPGTRLLVL.

The genes are TRBV7-9 and TRBJ2-1; D is uncertain. Germline-derived CDR1 and CDR2 are SEHNR and FQNEAQ (reference sequence). This CDR3 spans 15 amino acids. With 4 bases removed from V and 0 bases from J, the gap between germline ends came to 10 bases. As DNA, the CDR3 is TGTGCCAGCAGCTCCCGCGGCAGCTCCTACAATGAGCAGTTCTTC. It yields the protein CASSSRGSSYNEQFF.

This clone was seen more than once but under ten times. V is TRBV2 and J is TRBJ1-2; D gene unclear. CDR3 size: 13 residues. Per germline, CDR1 SNHLY and CDR2 FYNNEI. The V end was cut by 1 base, the J end by 4 bases, with 7 bases between. DNA for the CDR3: TGTGCCAGCAGTGAAGGGGCGGGCTATGGCTACACCTTC. This gives the protein CASSEGAGYGYTF.

The rearrangement links TRBV11-3 to TRBJ1-5; tentative D call: TRBD1 (5 bases). Germline assignment: CDR1 SGHNT and CDR2 YENEEA. Trimming stripped 3 bases from V and 5 bases from J, with 14 bases between. The CDR3 totals 15 residues. The CDR3 DNA sequence: TGTGCCAGCAGCTTGCAGGGAGGGGTGTATCAGCCCCAGCATTTT. Its translation: CASSLQGGVYQPQHF.